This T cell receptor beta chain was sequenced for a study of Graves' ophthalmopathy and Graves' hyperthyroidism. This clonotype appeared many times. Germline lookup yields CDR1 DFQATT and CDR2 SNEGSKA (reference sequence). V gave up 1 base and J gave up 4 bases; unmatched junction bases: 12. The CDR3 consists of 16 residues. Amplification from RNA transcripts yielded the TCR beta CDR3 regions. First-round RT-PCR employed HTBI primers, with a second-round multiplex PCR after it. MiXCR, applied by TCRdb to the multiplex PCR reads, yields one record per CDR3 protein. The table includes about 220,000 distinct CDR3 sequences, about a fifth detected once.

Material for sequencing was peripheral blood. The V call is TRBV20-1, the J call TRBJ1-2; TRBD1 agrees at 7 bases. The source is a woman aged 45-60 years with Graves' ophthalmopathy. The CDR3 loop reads CSARGGTASYSYGYTF. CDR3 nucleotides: TGCAGTGCTAGAGGGGGGACAGCTTCCTACTCCTATGGCTACACCTTC.